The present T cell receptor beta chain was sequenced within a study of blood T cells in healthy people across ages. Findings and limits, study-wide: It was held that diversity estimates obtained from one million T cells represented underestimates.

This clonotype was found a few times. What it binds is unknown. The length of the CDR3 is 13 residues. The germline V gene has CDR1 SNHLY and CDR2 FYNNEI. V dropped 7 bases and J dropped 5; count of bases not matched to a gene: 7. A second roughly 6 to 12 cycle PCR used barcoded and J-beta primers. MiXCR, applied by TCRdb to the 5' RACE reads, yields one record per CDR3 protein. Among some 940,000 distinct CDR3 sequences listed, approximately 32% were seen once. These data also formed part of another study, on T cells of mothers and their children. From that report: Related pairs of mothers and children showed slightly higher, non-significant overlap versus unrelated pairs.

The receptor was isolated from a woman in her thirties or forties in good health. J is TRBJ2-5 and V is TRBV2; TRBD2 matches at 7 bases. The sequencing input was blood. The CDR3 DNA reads TGTGCCAGCAAGGCGACTAGCAGCGAGACCCAGTACTTC. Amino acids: CASKATSSETQYF.